This T cell receptor (beta chain) was profiled in a study of Graves' ophthalmopathy and Graves' hyperthyroidism. Study findings and constraints: Ophthalmopathy progression prediction by the model yielded a sensitivity of around 68% and a specificity of under 80%. Ophthalmopathy could be told apart from stable hyperthyroidism by a 13-signature model (roughly 90% sensitivity, over 65% specificity).

Germline CDR1 reads SEHNR; CDR2 reads FQNEAQ (reference sequence). There are 14 residues in the CDR3. V trimming: 5 bases; J trimming: 4 bases; junction bases outside the gene matches: 5. Investigators amplified TCR beta CDR3 regions from RNA transcripts. HTBI primers served in a first-round RT-PCR, which a second-round multiplex PCR followed. TCRdb re-analysed the multiplex PCR reads in MiXCR, keeping a single row per CDR3 protein. Among about 700,000 distinct CDR3 sequences listed, 40% were seen once. The table lists this clonotype with many counts. The target antigen is unknown. Sample: peripheral blood. The chain links TRBV7-9 to TRBJ2-5; 9 bases agree with TRBD2. This sequence was found in an adult man with Graves' ophthalmopathy. The CDR3 region is CASSPTSGRETQYF. The CDR3, as DNA: TGTGCCAGCAGCCCGACTAGCGGAAGAGAGACCCAGTACTTC.